This T cell receptor (beta chain) derives from a study of control samples from healthy donors and cancer patients. The CDR3 consists of 15 residues. Trimming took off 6 bases at V and 0 bases at J, with 14 bases between the two ends. Germline CDR1 SEHNR, CDR2 FQNEAQ (reference sequence). Assay used: immunoSEQ multiplex PCR; TCRdb lists only in-frame clones, some missing. The table includes some 64,000 clones, about 89% detected once. Sequencing used PBMCs. The receptor was derived from a woman aged 45-65 years with head and neck cancer. The rearrangement links TRBV7-9 to TRBJ1-2; the D gene is possibly TRBD1 (5 bases). In DNA, the CDR3 is TGTGCCAGCAGTCCCGAGGGGAACTCTAACTATGGCTACACCTTC. Protein product: CASSPEGNSNYGYTF. Full variable domain (missing parts from reference TRBV7-9 and TRBJ1-2): DTGVSQNPRHKITKRGQNVTFRCDPISEHNRLYWYRQTLGQGPEFLTYFQNEAQLEKSRLLSDRFSAERPKGSFSTLEIQRTEQGDSAMYLCASSPEGNSNYGYTFGSGTRLTVV.